This is a list of T cell receptor beta chains from one sample in a study of T-cell memory formation after mild COVID-19. A single record per CDR3 protein comes from TCRdb applying MiXCR to the 5' RACE reads. The sample shows 450,000 to 650,000 distinct CDR3 sequences, roughly 18% of them seen only once. The specimen was PBMCs or a T cell subset sorted from them (not recorded which). These receptors all stem from an adult woman who had mild COVID-19 (a few samples of this study predate the infection). Cell type and time point are not known. The CDR3 runs from the conserved cysteine through the conserved F or W.

V	J	CDR3
TRBV2	TRBJ1-2	CASSESNLSYGYTF
TRBV5-6	TRBJ2-5	CASSLVRVLETQYF
TRBV2	TRBJ1-6	CASSEGSLTLHF
TRBV5-6	TRBJ1-2	CASSLPALNYGYTF
TRBV7-9	TRBJ2-1	CASSKLIPTGGMQFF
TRBV20-1	TRBJ2-2	CSARDLGAGELFF
TRBV7-9	TRBJ2-1	CASSYLAGGGDEQFF
TRBV7-3	TRBJ2-1	CASSFGAGVYNEQFF
TRBV20-1	TRBJ2-1	CSASYSAYNEQFF
TRBV18	TRBJ2-5	CASSPRQGRIQETQYF
TRBV7-9	TRBJ1-2	CASNFDPNYGYTF
TRBV15	TRBJ1-1	CATSRGGDTEAFF
TRBV2	TRBJ2-3	CASRETLDTQYF
TRBV6-5	TRBJ1-1	CASSYGPMNTEAFF
TRBV7-8	TRBJ2-6	CASSFVGANVLTF
TRBV4-2	TRBJ2-2	CASSQEAAEANTGELFF
TRBV4-3	TRBJ2-1	CASSQDIYGAEYNEQFF
TRBV19	TRBJ2-1	CASSQGVGNEQFF
TRBV20-1	TRBJ1-1	CSARRDGLNTEAFF
TRBV4-1	TRBJ2-3	CASSPKTSPGAPTDTQYF
TRBV5-1	TRBJ2-2	CASSLGEGELFF
TRBV9	TRBJ2-5	CASNDWLSGRVWKTQYF
TRBV12-3/TRBV12-4	TRBJ1-6	CASSLDSPSSYNSPLHF
TRBV7-2	TRBJ1-5	CASSLGGGRGNQPQHF
TRBV6-1	TRBJ2-5	CASSLAVYQETQYF
TRBV20-1	TRBJ1-6	CSARDHWKSTGVDGPLHF
TRBV27	TRBJ2-1	CASSSGQGIRGDEQFF
TRBV6-5	TRBJ2-2	CASSYSVRDTGELFF
TRBV7-3	TRBJ1-1	CASSLVAGARMNTEAFF
TRBV6-1	TRBJ2-3	CASSEAPGGLQDTQYF
TRBV30	TRBJ2-7	CAQSSGTGPYEQYF
TRBV29-1	TRBJ1-2	CSVVGPTLGGFGLDYGYTF
TRBV29-1	TRBJ2-7	CSVRQGAHEQYF
TRBV3-1	TRBJ2-7	CASSRGDPPYEQYF
TRBV7-9	TRBJ2-5	CASSLEGTGQETQYF
TRBV9	TRBJ2-2	CASSATSGIRGTGELFF
TRBV4-2	TRBJ2-4	CASSHPGQGKLRAKNIQYF
TRBV20-1	TRBJ2-1	CSARPQGRYNEQFF
TRBV12-3/TRBV12-4	TRBJ2-2	CASSRRQGSGELFF
TRBV4-1	TRBJ2-2	CASSQVRSIGELFF
TRBV9	TRBJ2-2	CASSVGPNTGELFF
TRBV7-2	TRBJ2-3	CASSRKNRGSADTQYF
TRBV19	TRBJ1-5	CASRIRGNGNQPQHF
TRBV30	TRBJ2-3	CAWSGQGSRADTQYF
TRBV12-3/TRBV12-4	TRBJ1-2	CASSQDGMYGYTF
TRBV6-2/TRBV6-3	TRBJ2-1	CASSHTGASSYNEQFF
TRBV27	TRBJ2-1	CASSLSGPSYNEQFF
TRBV6-1	TRBJ1-2	CASSETTGNGYTF